Shown below are 5 T cell receptor beta chains from a single sample sequenced in a study of blood T cell repertoires in COVID-19. Repertoires were generated with immunoSEQ multiplex PCR, while TCRdb's copy carries only in-frame clones and drops some. Of nearly 350,000 clones in the sample, around 91% were seen once. The material sequenced was peripheral blood. The receptors here all came from a woman under 30 who had recovered from COVID-19.

J is TRBJ1-6 and V is TRBV14; 8 bases match TRBD1. Per the germline V gene, CDR1 is SGHDN and CDR2 is FVKESK. After removal of 1 base from V and 10 bases from J, the junction contained 9 bases not matched to a gene. The CDR3 is made up of 16 amino acids. The CDR3 sequence: CASSQARQGAGSPLHF. DNA of the CDR3: TGTGCCAGCAGCCAAGCCCGGCAGGGGGCTGGATCACCCCTCCACTTT. Drawing the rest from reference TRBV14 and TRBJ1-6, the complete variable domain is EAGVTQFPSHSVIEKGQTVTLRCDPISGHDNLYWYRRVMGKEIKFLLHFVKESKQDESGMPNNRFLAERTGGTYSTLKVQPAELEDSGVYFCASSQARQGAGSPLHFGNGTRLTVT.

This sequence joins TRBV30 and TRBJ1-3; 8 bases line up with TRBD1. V dropped 1 base and J dropped 3; count of bases not matched to a gene: 11. Germline CDR1 is GTSNPN and CDR2 is SVGIG (reference sequence). The CDR3 runs to 17 residues. The CDR3 DNA reads as TGTGCCTGGAGTGAATTCCGGACAGGGTTTTTTGGAAACACCATATATTTT. It encodes CAWSEFRTGFFGNTIYF.

V and J are TRBV6-4 and TRBJ2-7, with 10 bases matching TRBD2. Trimming took 3 bases from V and 3 from J; bases not matched to a gene: 11. The length of the CDR3 is 17 residues. Germline-derived CDR1 and CDR2 are MRHNA and SNTAGT. The DNA for the CDR3 is TGTGCCAGCAGTGAGTTGACTAGCGGGTTGCACGACTACGAGCAGTACGTC. Its translation: CASSELTSGLHDYEQYV.

The chain has TRBV25-1 and TRBJ1-1; D might be TRBD1 (5 bases). The CDR3 totals 14 residues. The V gene lost 6 bases and the J gene lost 0 bases, with 11 bases spanning the gap. Germline V gene sequence: CDR1 MGHDK, CDR2 SYGVNS. This CDR3 reads CASRETAMNTEAFF. The CDR3 DNA reads TGTGCCAGCAGGGAGACAGCCATGAACACTGAAGCTTTCTTT.

In DNA, the CDR3 is TGTGCCAGCAGTCCGGGGGACAGGGTAACTGGAAACACCATATATTTT. Translation: CASSPGDRVTGNTIYF. V and J are TRBV6-6 and TRBJ1-3; 9 bases align to TRBD1. V shed 5 bases and J 2 bases; nucleotides not matched to a gene: 7. Per the germline V gene, CDR1 is MNHNY and CDR2 is SVGAGI (reference sequence). The CDR3 covers 16 residues.